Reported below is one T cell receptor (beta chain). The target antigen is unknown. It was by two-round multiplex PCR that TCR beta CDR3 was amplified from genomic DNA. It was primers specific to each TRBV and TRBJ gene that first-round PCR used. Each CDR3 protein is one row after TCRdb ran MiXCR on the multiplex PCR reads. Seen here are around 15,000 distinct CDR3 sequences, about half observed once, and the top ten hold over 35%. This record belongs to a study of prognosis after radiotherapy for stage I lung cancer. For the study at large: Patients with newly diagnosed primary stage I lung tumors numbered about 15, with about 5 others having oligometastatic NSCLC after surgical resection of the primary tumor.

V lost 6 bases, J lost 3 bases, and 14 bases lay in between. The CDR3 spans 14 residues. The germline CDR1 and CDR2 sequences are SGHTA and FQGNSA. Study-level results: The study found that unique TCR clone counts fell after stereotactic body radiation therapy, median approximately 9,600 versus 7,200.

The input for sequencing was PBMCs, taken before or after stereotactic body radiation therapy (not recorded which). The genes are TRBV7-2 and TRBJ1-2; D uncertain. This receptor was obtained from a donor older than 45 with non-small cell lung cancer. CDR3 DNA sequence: TGTGCCAGCAGTCGACTGACTTCCGACTATGGCTACACCTTC. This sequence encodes CASSRLTSDYGYTF.